A selection of T cell receptor beta chains follows, all from one sample in a study of beta chain features in type 1 diabetes. Generated by immunoSEQ multiplex PCR, the TCRdb table keeps only in-frame clones and is missing some. The sample yields 200,000 to 250,000 clones, less than 15% seen once. Sample: naive CD4+ T cells from blood. These receptor sequences come from a woman in her 40s in good health. The conserved cysteine and the conserved F or W are not part of the CDR3 here.

cdr3_length: 12
j_call: TRBJ1-5
v_call: TRBV30
cdr3_aa: AWRNRDSNQPQH

cdr3_length: 13
j_call: TRBJ2-2
v_call: TRBV5-1
cdr3_aa: ASTITSGATGELF

cdr3_length: 10
j_call: TRBJ2-7
v_call: TRBV6-5
cdr3_aa: ASRGTVYEQY

cdr3_length: 12
j_call: TRBJ2-7
v_call: TRBV7-2
cdr3_aa: ASSLWDRAYEQY

cdr3_length: 14
j_call: TRBJ2-5
v_call: TRBV7-8
cdr3_aa: ASSLVGGQRGETQY

cdr3_length: 14
j_call: TRBJ2-3
v_call: TRBV5-1
cdr3_aa: ASSLADRGPTDTQY

cdr3_length: 12
j_call: TRBJ1-2
v_call: TRBV19
cdr3_aa: ASSLRGGNYGYT

cdr3_length: 11
j_call: TRBJ1-2
v_call: TRBV5-6
cdr3_aa: ASSVGQWGIGT

cdr3_length: 12
j_call: TRBJ2-7
v_call: TRBV6-6
cdr3_aa: ASSFSPQNYEQY

cdr3_length: 11
j_call: TRBJ2-3
v_call: TRBV14
cdr3_aa: ASSGGLGDTQY